This TCR beta chain emerged from a study of shared clonotypes between healthy human individuals. The study drew all its donors from Caucasian adults living in Nashville, Tennessee. V shed 6 bases and J shed 0 bases, with 12 bases lying between them. This CDR3 region has 14 residues. CDR1 is MNHNY and CDR2 is SVGAGI in the germline V gene (reference sequence). At a deep level, the assay was run. Each PCR replicate run on unsorted PBMC took in 300 to 350 ng DNA, roughly 32,000 T cell genomes. TCRdb's table, derived via immunoSEQ multiplex PCR, lists solely in-frame clones and lacks some. The sample lists roughly 500,000 clones; around 85% were seen once.

The sample comprised PBMCs. The chain recombines TRBV6-6 with TRBJ2-7; D gene uncertain. The clonotype originates from a woman between 40 and 55 years old in good health. Some clones in this sample may be carry-over from other donors' samples. The CDR3 loop is CASSLDTSSYEQYF. The CDR3 DNA sequence: TGTGCCAGCAGCCTCGACACGAGCTCCTACGAGCAGTACTTC.